A selection of T cell receptor beta chains follows, all from one sample in a study of cytomegalovirus exposure and HLA in healthy donors. The method was immunoSEQ multiplex PCR; TCRdb's version includes in-frame clones alone and lacks a portion of them. Of more than 95,000 clones listed, around three quarters are singletons. The sequenced sample was PBMCs. The receptors were gathered from a woman between 40 and 50 years old in good health and CMV-seropositive. Each CDR3 is given with its conserved first and last residue. Fields, in order: V gene, clone size, J gene, D gene, CDR3 protein, CDR3 DNA. A D gene is named only where the DNA matches it firmly. The listing skips clone size in some rows; elsewhere it reads once, few, many or a size class.

TRBV5-6	many	TRBJ2-1	TRBD1	CASSFGQGASNEQFF	TGTGCCAGCAGCTTCGGGCAGGGGGCTTCCAATGAGCAGTTCTTC
TRBV5-1	few	TRBJ1-2	NA	CASSLSPGANYGYTF	TGCGCCAGCAGCTTGTCACCCGGGGCTAACTATGGCTACACCTTC
TRBV6-6	NA	TRBJ1-6	NA	CASSLEGVGASPLHF	TGTGCCAGCAGTCTCGAGGGCGTTGGAGCCTCACCCCTCCACTTT
TRBV6-5	NA	TRBJ1-2	NA	CASSRRANYGYTF	TGTGCCAGCAGTCGCAGGGCTAACTATGGCTACACCTTC
TRBV10-3	NA	TRBJ2-2	NA	CAISPGNTGELFF	TGTGCCATCAGTCCAGGGAACACCGGGGAGCTGTTTTTT
TRBV7-3	NA	TRBJ1-1	NA	CASKAGEGEAFF	TGTGCCAGCAAGGCAGGGGAAGGGGAAGCTTTCTTT
TRBV5-1	few	TRBJ1-1	NA	CASREPSTEAFF	TGCGCCAGCAGGGAGCCGAGCACTGAAGCTTTCTTT
TRBV7-7	NA	TRBJ2-5	TRBD2	CASSRRGGETQYF	TGTGCTAGCAGCCGACGGGGAGGGGAGACCCAGTACTTC
TRBV10-3	NA	TRBJ2-1	TRBD2	CAINSGREIDEQFF	TGTGCCATCAATAGCGGGAGGGAGATCGATGAGCAGTTCTTC
TRBV19	NA	TRBJ2-1	NA	CASARLNYNEQFF	TGTGCCAGCGCGAGGTTGAACTACAATGAGCAGTTCTTC
TRBV9	few	TRBJ2-2	NA	CASSVGGASNTGELFF	TGTGCCAGCAGCGTAGGCGGAGCCTCGAACACCGGGGAGCTGTTTTTT
TRBV5-1	NA	TRBJ2-7	TRBD2	CASSFGTTKAYEQYF	TGCGCCAGCAGCTTCGGGACTACCAAAGCCTACGAGCAGTACTTC
TRBV6-1	NA	TRBJ2-3	NA	CASKQGRHTQYF	TGTGCCAGCAAACAGGGGAGGCATACGCAGTATTTT
TRBV4-2	NA	TRBJ2-1	NA	CASSQRGSSYNEQFF	TGTGCCAGCAGCCAAAGGGGAAGCTCCTACAATGAGCAGTTCTTC
TRBV7-6	NA	TRBJ2-1	TRBD2	CASSGTSNEQFF	TGTGCCAGTTCCGGGACTAGCAATGAGCAGTTCTTC
TRBV7-2	NA	TRBJ2-7	NA	CASRTTRDSYEQYF	TGTGCCAGCAGGACCACGAGGGACTCCTACGAGCAGTACTTC
TRBV19	NA	TRBJ2-5	TRBD2	CASSIALAGGRETQYF	TGTGCCAGTAGTATAGCCCTAGCGGGAGGGAGGGAGACCCAGTACTTC
TRBV6-1	NA	TRBJ2-7	TRBD2	CASSEGPGGGSYEQYF	TGTGCCAGCAGTGAAGGTCCCGGGGGGGGGAGCTACGAGCAGTACTTC
TRBV7-8	NA	TRBJ2-2	TRBD2	CASSPRTSVGGELFF	TGTGCCAGCAGTCCCCGGACTAGCGTTGGCGGGGAGCTGTTTTTT
TRBV7-3	NA	TRBJ2-3	TRBD2	CASSSPLAGGVGTQYF	TGTGCCAGCAGCTCCCCACTAGCGGGAGGCGTGGGTACGCAGTATTTT
TRBV5-5	NA	TRBJ2-2	TRBD1	CASSPGTGSDGGELFF	TGTGCCAGCAGCCCCGGGACAGGGTCGGATGGCGGGGAGCTGTTTTTT
TRBV5-6	NA	TRBJ2-7	NA	CASSLDGGHTYEQYF	TGTGCCAGCAGCTTGGACGGGGGTCACACCTACGAGCAGTACTTC
TRBV5-1	NA	TRBJ1-1	TRBD1	CASSLGAQGREAFF	TGCGCCAGCAGCTTGGGGGCACAGGGGCGTGAAGCTTTCTTT
TRBV27	NA	TRBJ2-7	TRBD1	CASSSPGTGEIEQYF	TGTGCCAGCAGTTCCCCCGGGACAGGGGAAATCGAGCAGTACTTC
TRBV6-6	NA	TRBJ1-2	NA	CASSYSIRDRGYTF	TGTGCCAGCAGTTACTCGATCAGGGATCGGGGCTACACCTTC
TRBV7-6	few	TRBJ2-1	NA	CASSSDTGISSEQFF	TGTGCCAGCAGCTCAGACACAGGAATTTCAAGCGAGCAGTTCTTC
TRBV5-1	NA	TRBJ1-1	NA	CASSLAAKTEAFF	TGCGCCAGCAGCTTGGCCGCGAAGACTGAAGCTTTCTTT
TRBV5-1	NA	TRBJ2-7	TRBD2	CASAPSTSGISYEQYF	TGCGCCAGCGCGCCATCGACTAGCGGGATATCCTACGAGCAGTACTTC
TRBV4-1	NA	TRBJ2-7	NA	CASSGLGTGFNEQYF	TGCGCCAGCAGCGGACTCGGAACAGGGTTCAACGAGCAGTACTTC
TRBV28	NA	TRBJ1-2	NA	CASRYQGRGYTF	TGTGCCAGCAGATATCAGGGTCGAGGCTACACCTTC
TRBV6-6	NA	TRBJ2-5	TRBD2	CASSRTATSGETQYF	TGTGCCAGCAGTCGTACCGCTACTAGCGGGGAGACCCAGTACTTC
TRBV27	NA	TRBJ1-4	TRBD1	CASSLDRTTEKLFF	TGTGCCAGCAGTTTGGACAGGACAACTGAAAAACTGTTTTTT
TRBV28	few	TRBJ1-5	NA	CASRDRFNQPQHF	TGTGCCAGCAGGGACAGATTCAATCAGCCCCAGCATTTT
TRBV20-1	NA	TRBJ2-1	TRBD1	CSAEGQDEQFF	TGCAGTGCGGAGGGACAGGATGAGCAGTTCTTC
TRBV5-1	NA	TRBJ1-6	TRBD1	CASSLFGTGIQNNSPLHF	TGCGCCAGCAGCTTGTTTGGGACAGGGATACAAAATAATTCACCCCTCCACTTT
TRBV6-5	few	TRBJ2-1	NA	CASSGEGLDEQFF	TGTGCCAGCAGTGGCGAGGGTTTGGATGAGCAGTTCTTC
TRBV2	NA	TRBJ1-2	NA	CASSPGQTNYGYTF	TGTGCCAGCAGTCCAGGACAGACTAACTATGGCTACACCTTC
TRBV13	NA	TRBJ2-2	TRBD2	CASSLIAGGNTGELFF	TGTGCCAGCAGCTTAATAGCGGGAGGGAACACCGGGGAGCTGTTTTTT
TRBV5-3	few	TRBJ2-7	NA	CARSLGTGSSYEQYF	TGTGCCAGAAGCTTGGGCACAGGAAGCTCCTACGAGCAGTACTTC
TRBV5-1	few	TRBJ1-3	TRBD1	CASSRTGGSGNTIYF	TGCGCCAGCAGCCGAACAGGGGGCTCTGGAAACACCATATATTTT
TRBV2	NA	TRBJ1-5	NA	CASSSSRGNQPQHF	TGTGCCAGCAGTTCAAGCAGGGGCAATCAGCCCCAGCATTTT
TRBV2	NA	TRBJ2-3	TRBD2	CASSEAAGVNTDTQYF	TGTGCCAGCAGTGAAGCGGCGGGGGTGAACACAGATACGCAGTATTTT
TRBV9	NA	TRBJ2-2	NA	CASSVNPGTPNTGELFF	TGTGCCAGCAGCGTCAACCCCGGGACACCGAACACCGGGGAGCTGTTTTTT
TRBV4-1	NA	TRBJ2-5	NA	CASSQNREETQYF	TGCGCCAGCAGCCAAAACAGGGAGGAGACCCAGTACTTC
TRBV14	NA	TRBJ1-4	NA	CASSPLPGQPNEKLFF	TGTGCCAGCAGCCCCTTACCGGGACAACCGAATGAAAAACTGTTTTTT
TRBV28	NA	TRBJ1-2	NA	CASRGGRTYGYTF	TGTGCCAGCAGAGGGGGACGGACATATGGCTACACCTTC
TRBV6-5	NA	TRBJ2-1	TRBD2	CASHPGLESNEQFF	TGTGCCAGTCATCCGGGACTAGAGAGCAATGAGCAGTTCTTC
TRBV6-5	few	TRBJ1-6	NA	CASSISGGARTPLHF	TGTGCCAGCAGCATCAGTGGGGGGGCGCGTACACCCCTCCACTTT
TRBV28	NA	TRBJ2-7	NA	CAAVPANRFSYEQYF	TGTGCCGCGGTCCCCGCTAACAGGTTCTCCTACGAGCAGTACTTC
TRBV5-1	NA	TRBJ2-2	TRBD2	CASSLTSGRGTGELFF	TGCGCCAGCAGCCTTACTAGCGGGAGAGGTACCGGGGAGCTGTTTTTT
TRBV30	NA	TRBJ1-1	TRBD1	CAWSVAGTGFTEAFF	TGTGCCTGGAGTGTAGCCGGGACAGGTTTCACTGAAGCTTTCTTT
TRBV6-6	few	TRBJ1-5	NA	CASSDTGYNQPQHF	TGTGCCAGCAGTGACACAGGGTACAATCAGCCCCAGCATTTT
TRBV7-8	NA	TRBJ1-1	NA	CASSLARFGIAMNTEAFF	TGTGCCAGCAGCTTAGCGCGGTTCGGGATCGCCATGAACACTGAAGCTTTCTTT